This TCR beta chain came from a study of blood T cell repertoires in COVID-19. As for this clone: Within the sample, other DNA sequences also encode this same CDR3.

The germline V gene encodes CDR1 KGHSH and CDR2 LQKENI. The CDR3 is 15 amino acids. V was cut by 0 bases and J by 1 base, with 7 bases left in between. The Seattle site enrolled patients during active infection and followed them longitudinally. Some clones are missing from TCRdb's copy, which holds only in-frame ones; the method was immunoSEQ multiplex PCR. The sample shows over 150,000 clones, 85% to 90% of them seen only once. J is TRBJ1-5 and V is TRBV18, with a weak D call TRBD1 (5 bases). The sequence derives from a man aged 55 to 70 with COVID-19, enrolled during active disease. Sequencing was performed on peripheral blood. The CDR3 bases are TGTGCCAGCTCACCACCCGGGGGGAGCAATCAGCCCCAGCATTTT. Its protein is CASSPPGGSNQPQHF. The entire variable domain, with the rest obtained from reference TRBV18 and TRBJ1-5, is as follows: NAGVMQNPRHLVRRRGQEARLRCSPMKGHSHVYWYRQLPEEGLKFMVYLQKENIIDESGMPKERFSAEFPKEGPSILRIQQVVRGDSAAYFCASSPPGGSNQPQHFGDGTRLSIL.